A single sample is the source of the 2 T cell receptor beta chains below, sequenced in a study of blood T cell repertoires in COVID-19. Measured with immunoSEQ multiplex PCR; TCRdb has only the in-frame clones, and not every one. The sample includes about 290,000 clones, around nine tenths of them seen just once. The sample comprised peripheral blood. Receptor source: a young woman with COVID-19, enrolled during active disease.

The gene calls are TRBV4-2 and TRBJ1-5; TRBD1 might be the D (6 bases). Trimming removed 1 base at V and 7 bases at J, with 14 bases between. The length of the CDR3 is 15 residues. From germline, CDR1 is LGHNA and CDR2 YNFKEQ. The CDR3 loop is CASSQAPGRGQPQHF. The CDR3 bases are TGTGCCAGCAGCCAAGCCCCCGGCAGGGGACAGCCCCAGCATTTT.

V is TRBV3-1 (or the pseudogene TRBV3-2) and J is TRBJ1-5, with D unclear. Germline CDR1 and CDR2: LGHDT and YNNKEL (reference sequence). V lost 0 bases and J lost 5, with 5 bases in between. This CDR3 comprises 13 residues. CDR3 in amino acids: CASSQDLDQPQHF. In DNA, the CDR3 is TGTGCCAGCAGCCAAGACCTAGATCAGCCCCAGCATTTT.